Judged by abundance, the clone carrying this TCR beta chain is large. The antigen is not known. The sample is drawn from a study of metastatic and nonmetastatic thyroid tumors. Study context: Repertoire comparisons spanned blood and tumor or nodule tissue from malignant and benign thyroid patients. Whole-study results and caveats: A significant increase in TCR beta diversity was reportedly seen in malignant thyroid tumors relative to benign nodules, in blood and tumor.

The CDR3 length is 13 residues. Germline V gives CDR1 MDHEN, CDR2 SYDVKM. V lost 10 bases, J lost 8 bases, and 20 bases lay in between. All patients were treatment-naive before thyroid surgery. In the original workflow: Using the CDR3 differences seen across clinicopathological groups, the authors built a distant-metastasis classifier for papillary thyroid cancer, which was meant to discriminate distant-metastatic patients. MiXCR re-clonotyped the PCR reads for TCRdb. These V and J calls are TCRdb output, not the study's own analysis. The sample includes several thousand clones, approximately 35% seen only once; the top ten take 37%.

V gene TRBV28 combines with J gene TRBJ1-2; possible D gene TRBD1, 6 bases. The receptor comes from a male donor with papillary thyroid cancer or a benign thyroid nodule (not recorded which). Some clones in this sample may be carry-over from other donors' samples. The sequenced sample consisted of tumor tissue. CDR3 in DNA: TGTGCCACCCACCGGGGGGGGGCTTTGGGCTACACCTTC. As protein: CATHRGGALGYTF.